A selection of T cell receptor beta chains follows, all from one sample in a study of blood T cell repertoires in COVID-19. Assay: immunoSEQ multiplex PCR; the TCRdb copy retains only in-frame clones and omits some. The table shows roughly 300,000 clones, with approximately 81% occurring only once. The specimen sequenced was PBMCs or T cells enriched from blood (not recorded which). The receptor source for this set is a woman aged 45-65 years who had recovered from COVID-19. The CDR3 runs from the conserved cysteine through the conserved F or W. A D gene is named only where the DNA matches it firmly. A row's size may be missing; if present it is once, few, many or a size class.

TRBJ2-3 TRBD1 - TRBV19 TGTGCCAGTAGTAGAGGACAGGGGGCTGGCACAGATACGCAGTATTTT CASSRGQGAGTDTQYF
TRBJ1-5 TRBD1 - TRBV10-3 TGTGCCATCAGTGTGACAGGGCTCGAAGGCAATCAGCCCCAGCATTTT CAISVTGLEGNQPQHF
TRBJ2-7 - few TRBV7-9 TGTGCCAGCAGCTTAGAAGGAGGGTTCTCCTACGAGCAGTACTTC CASSLEGGFSYEQYF
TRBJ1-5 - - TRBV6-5 TGTGCCAGCAGTTGGGCCCCGAAGATCCTACAGCCCCAGCATTTT CASSWAPKILQPQHF
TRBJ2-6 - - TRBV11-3 TGTGCCAGCAGCTCCTCCTTCACAGGGACTGGGGCCAACGTCCTGACTTTC CASSSSFTGTGANVLTF
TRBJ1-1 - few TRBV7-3 TGTGCCAGCAGCTTAACGATGGACGGGAGGAGTGAAGCTTTCTTT CASSLTMDGRSEAFF
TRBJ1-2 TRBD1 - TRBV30 TGTGCCTGGAGTATAACAGGGGGAACCTATGGCTACACCTTC CAWSITGGTYGYTF
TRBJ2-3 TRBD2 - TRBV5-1 TGCGCCAGCACGCCCTGGACTAGCGGGGGGGCCACGGATACGCAGTATTTT CASTPWTSGGATDTQYF
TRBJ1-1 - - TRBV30 TGTGCCTGGAGTGGACAGCTGAACACTGAAGCTTTCTTT CAWSGQLNTEAFF
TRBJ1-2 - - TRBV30 TGTGCCTGGAGTGTCAGGGAACGCTCGGGCTACACCTTC CAWSVRERSGYTF
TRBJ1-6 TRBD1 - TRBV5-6 TGTGCCAGCAGCTCGGACAGGGCCAATTCACCCCTCCACTTT CASSSDRANSPLHF
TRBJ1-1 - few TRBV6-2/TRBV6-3 TGTGCCAGCAGCTTTCGAGCTGAAGCTTTCTTT CASSFRAEAFF
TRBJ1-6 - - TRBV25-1 TGTGCCAGCAGTGTCCAGCTAGATTCACCCCTCCACTTT CASSVQLDSPLHF
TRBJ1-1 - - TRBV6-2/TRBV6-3 TGTGCCAGCAGTTACCTTCGGAGCACTGAAGCTTTCTTT CASSYLRSTEAFF
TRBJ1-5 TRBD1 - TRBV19 TGTGCCAGTAGTATCTCGGGACAGGGCGGTCAGCCCCAGCATTTT CASSISGQGGQPQHF
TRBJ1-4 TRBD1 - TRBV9 TGTGCCAGCAGCCTTAGGGGGCGCGGTGAAAAACTGTTTTTT CASSLRGRGEKLFF
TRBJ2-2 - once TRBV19 TGTGCCAGTAGTATAGCTTTGGGACTCTCGACCGGGGAGCTGTTTTTT CASSIALGLSTGELFF
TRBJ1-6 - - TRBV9 TGTGCCAGCAGCCCAATTGGGGGCCCTAGTTCACCCCTCCACTTT CASSPIGGPSSPLHF
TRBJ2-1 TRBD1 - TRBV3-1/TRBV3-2 TGTGCCAGCAGCTGGGGACAGCTTAGCAATGAGCAGTTCTTC CASSWGQLSNEQFF
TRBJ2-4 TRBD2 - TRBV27 TGTGCCAGCAGTGGGCGGCTAGCGGGATTCGACATTCAGTACTTC CASSGRLAGFDIQYF
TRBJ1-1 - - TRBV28 TGTGCCAGCAGTTTGACACAGGTCCGCCGGGAAGCTTTCTTT CASSLTQVRREAFF
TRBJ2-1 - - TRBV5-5 TGTGCCAGCAGCTTGGCCTCTAGTGTTGCCTACAATGAGCAGTTCTTC CASSLASSVAYNEQFF
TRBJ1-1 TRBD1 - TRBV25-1 TGTGCCAGCAGTGCCACCGGGACAGGGCGGACTTTCTTT CASSATGTGRTFF
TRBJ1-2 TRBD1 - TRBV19 TGTGCCAGTAGTATAGAAGGGACAGGAAACTATGGCTACACCTTC CASSIEGTGNYGYTF